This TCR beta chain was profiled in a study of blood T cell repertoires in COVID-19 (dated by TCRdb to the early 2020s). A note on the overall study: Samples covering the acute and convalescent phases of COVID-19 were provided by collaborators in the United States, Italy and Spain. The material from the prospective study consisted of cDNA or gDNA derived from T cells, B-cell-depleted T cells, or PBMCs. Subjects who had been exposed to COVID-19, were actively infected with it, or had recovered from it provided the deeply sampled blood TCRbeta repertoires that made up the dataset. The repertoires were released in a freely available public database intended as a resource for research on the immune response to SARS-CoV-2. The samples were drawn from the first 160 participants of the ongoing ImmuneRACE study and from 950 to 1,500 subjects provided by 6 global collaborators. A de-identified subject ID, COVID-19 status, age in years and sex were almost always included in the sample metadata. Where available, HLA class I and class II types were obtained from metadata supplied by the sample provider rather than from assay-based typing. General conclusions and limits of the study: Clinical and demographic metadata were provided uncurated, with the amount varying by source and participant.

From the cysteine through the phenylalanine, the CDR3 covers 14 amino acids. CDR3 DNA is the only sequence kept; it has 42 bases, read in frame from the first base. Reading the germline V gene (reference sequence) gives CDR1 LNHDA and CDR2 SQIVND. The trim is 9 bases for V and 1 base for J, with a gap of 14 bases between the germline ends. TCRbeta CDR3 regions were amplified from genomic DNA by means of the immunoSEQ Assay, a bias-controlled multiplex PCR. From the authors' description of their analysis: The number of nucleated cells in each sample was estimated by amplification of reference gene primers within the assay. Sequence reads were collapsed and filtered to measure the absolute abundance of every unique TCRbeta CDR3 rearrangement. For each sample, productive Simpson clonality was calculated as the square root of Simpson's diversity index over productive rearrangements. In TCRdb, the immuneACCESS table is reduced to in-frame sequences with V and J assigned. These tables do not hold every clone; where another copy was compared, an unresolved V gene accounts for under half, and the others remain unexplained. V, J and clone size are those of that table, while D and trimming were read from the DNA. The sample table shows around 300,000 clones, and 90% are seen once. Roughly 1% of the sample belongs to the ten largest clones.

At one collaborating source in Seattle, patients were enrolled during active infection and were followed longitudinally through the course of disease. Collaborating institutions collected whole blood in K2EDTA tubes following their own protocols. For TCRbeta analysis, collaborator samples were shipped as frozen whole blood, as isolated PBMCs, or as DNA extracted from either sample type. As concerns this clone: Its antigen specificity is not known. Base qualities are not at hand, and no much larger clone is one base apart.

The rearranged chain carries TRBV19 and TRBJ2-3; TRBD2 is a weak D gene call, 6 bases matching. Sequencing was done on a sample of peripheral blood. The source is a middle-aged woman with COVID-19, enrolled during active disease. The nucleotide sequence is TGTGCCAGCGGGAGAGGATCTGGCACAGATACGCAGTATTTT. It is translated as CASGRGSGTDTQYF.